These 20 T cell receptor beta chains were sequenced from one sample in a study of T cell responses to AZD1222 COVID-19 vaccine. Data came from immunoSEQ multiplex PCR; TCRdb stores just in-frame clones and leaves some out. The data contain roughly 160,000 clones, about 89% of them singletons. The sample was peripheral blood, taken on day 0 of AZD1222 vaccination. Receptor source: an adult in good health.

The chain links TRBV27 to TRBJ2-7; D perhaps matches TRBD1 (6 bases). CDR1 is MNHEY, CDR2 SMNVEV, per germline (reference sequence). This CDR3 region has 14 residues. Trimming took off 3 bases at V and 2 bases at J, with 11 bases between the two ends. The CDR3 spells CASSLDSLTYEQYF. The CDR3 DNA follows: TGTGCCAGCAGTTTGGACAGTCTAACCTACGAGCAGTACTTC.

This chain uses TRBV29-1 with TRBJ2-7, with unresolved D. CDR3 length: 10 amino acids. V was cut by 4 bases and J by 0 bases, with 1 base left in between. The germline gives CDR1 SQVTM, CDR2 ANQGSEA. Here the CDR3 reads CSVVSYEQYF. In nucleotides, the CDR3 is TGCAGCGTTGTCTCCTACGAGCAGTACTTC.

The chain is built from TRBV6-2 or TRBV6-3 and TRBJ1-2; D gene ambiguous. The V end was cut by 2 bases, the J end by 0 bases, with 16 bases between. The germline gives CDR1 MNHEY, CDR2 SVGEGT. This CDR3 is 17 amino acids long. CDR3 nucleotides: TGTGCCAGCAGTTACCCTACGGTGGGCCCAGCTAACTATGGCTACACCTTC. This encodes CASSYPTVGPANYGYTF.

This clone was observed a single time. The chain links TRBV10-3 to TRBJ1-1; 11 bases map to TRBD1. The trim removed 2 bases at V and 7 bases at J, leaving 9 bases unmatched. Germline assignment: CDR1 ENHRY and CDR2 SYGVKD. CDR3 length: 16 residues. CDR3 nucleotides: TGTGCCATCAGTGAGGCCGGACAGGGGGCCGGTGTTGAAGCTTTCTTT. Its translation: CAISEAGQGAGVEAFF.

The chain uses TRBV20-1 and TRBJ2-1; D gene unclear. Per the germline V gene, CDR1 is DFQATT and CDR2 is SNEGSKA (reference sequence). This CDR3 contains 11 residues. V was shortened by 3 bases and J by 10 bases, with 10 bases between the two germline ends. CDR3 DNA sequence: TGCAGTGCTAGCGTCTTGCAGGAGCAGTTCTTC. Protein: CSASVLQEQFF.

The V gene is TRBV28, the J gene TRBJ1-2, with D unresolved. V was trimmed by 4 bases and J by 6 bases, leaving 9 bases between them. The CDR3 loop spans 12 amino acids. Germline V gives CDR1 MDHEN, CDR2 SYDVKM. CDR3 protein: CASSSGVHGYTF. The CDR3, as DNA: TGTGCCAGCAGTTCCGGAGTCCATGGCTACACCTTC.

CDR3 DNA: TGTGCCAGCAGCCTCATCCTGAACACCATATATTTT. Its translation: CASSLILNTIYF. The gene calls are TRBV7-2 and TRBJ1-3; D is ambiguous. V lost 5 bases and J 7 bases, leaving 9 bases between the germline ends. The germline gives CDR1 SGHTA, CDR2 FQGNSA. CDR3 length equals 12 residues. Based on the CDR3 plus reference TRBV7-2 and TRBJ1-3, the full variable domain is GAGVSQSPSNKVTEKGKDVELRCDPISGHTALYWYRQSLGQGLEFLIYFQGNSAPDKSGLPSDRFSAERTGGSVSTLTIQRTQQEDSAVYLCASSLILNTIYFGEGSWLTVV.

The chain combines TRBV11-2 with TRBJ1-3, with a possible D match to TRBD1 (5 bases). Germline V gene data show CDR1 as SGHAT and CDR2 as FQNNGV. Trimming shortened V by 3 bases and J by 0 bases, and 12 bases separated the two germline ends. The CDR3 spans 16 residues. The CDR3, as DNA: TGTGCCAGCAGCTTTTCCTCAGGGAACTCTGGAAACACCATATATTTT. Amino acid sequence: CASSFSSGNSGNTIYF.

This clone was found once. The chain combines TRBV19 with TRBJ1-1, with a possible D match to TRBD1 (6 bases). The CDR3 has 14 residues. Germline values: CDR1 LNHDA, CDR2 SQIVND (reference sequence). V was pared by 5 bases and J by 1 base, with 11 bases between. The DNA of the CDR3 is TGTGCCAGTAGTGAGGGACACTGGAACACTGAAGCTTTCTTT. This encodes CASSEGHWNTEAFF.

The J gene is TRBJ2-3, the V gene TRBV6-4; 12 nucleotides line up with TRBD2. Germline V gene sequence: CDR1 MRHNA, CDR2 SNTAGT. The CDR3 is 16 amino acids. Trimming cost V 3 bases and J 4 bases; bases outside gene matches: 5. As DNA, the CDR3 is TGTGCCAGCAGTGAAGCTAGCGGGGGGGCCTCAGATACGCAGTATTTT. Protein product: CASSEASGGASDTQYF.

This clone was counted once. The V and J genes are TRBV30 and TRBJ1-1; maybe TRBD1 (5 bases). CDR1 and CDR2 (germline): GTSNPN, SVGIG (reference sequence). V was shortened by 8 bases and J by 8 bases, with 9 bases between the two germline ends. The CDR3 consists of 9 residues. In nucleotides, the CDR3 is TGTGCCCTTGGGGCAGAAGCTTTCTTT. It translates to CALGAEAFF.

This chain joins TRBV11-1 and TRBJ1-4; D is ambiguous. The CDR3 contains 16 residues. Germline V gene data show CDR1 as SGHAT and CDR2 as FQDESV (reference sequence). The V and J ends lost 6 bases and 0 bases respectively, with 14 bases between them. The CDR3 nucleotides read TGTGCCAGCAGTTCCGGCACGAGAGCAACTAATGAAAAACTGTTTTTT. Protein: CASSSGTRATNEKLFF.

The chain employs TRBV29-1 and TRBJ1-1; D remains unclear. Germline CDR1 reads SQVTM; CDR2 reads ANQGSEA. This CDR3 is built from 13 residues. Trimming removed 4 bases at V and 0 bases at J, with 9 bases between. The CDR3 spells CSVGVGMNTEAFF. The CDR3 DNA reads TGCAGCGTTGGGGTAGGGATGAACACTGAAGCTTTCTTT.

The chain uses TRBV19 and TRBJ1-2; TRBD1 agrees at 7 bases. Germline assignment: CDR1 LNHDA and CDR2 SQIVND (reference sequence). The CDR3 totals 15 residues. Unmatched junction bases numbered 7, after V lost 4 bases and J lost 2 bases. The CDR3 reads CASSTLRDRNYGYTF. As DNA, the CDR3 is TGTGCCAGTAGTACGCTCCGGGACAGAAACTATGGCTACACCTTC.

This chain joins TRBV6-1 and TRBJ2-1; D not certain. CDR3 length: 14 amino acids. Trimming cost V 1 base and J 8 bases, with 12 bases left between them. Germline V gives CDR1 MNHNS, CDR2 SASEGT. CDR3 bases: TGTGCCAGCAGTGAAGGAGGCCCCCCCCATGAGCAGTTCTTC. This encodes CASSEGGPPHEQFF.

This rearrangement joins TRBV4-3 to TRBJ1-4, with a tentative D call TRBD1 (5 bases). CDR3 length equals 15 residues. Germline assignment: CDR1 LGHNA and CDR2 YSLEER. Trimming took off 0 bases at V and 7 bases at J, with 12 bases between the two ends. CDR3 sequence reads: CASSQERGHSEKLFF. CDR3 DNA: TGCGCCAGCAGCCAAGAGAGGGGCCATTCTGAAAAACTGTTTTTT.

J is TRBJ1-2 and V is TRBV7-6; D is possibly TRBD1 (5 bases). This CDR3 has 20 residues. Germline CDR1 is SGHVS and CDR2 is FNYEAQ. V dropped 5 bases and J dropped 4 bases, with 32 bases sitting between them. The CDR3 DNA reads TGTGCCAGCAGCCCAGGTCAATGGGACTCGAGTATAGGGGCCTTCTATGGCTACACCTTC. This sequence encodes CASSPGQWDSSIGAFYGYTF.

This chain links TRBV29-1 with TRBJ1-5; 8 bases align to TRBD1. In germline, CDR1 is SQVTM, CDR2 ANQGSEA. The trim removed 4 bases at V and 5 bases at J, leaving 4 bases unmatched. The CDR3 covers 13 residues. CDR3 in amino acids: CSVGTGTYQPQHF. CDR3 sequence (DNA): TGCAGCGTTGGGACAGGGACGTATCAGCCCCAGCATTTT.

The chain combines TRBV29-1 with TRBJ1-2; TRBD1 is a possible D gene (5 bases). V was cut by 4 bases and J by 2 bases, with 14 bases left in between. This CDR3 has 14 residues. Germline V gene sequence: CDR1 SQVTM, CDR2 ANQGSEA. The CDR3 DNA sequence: TGCAGCGTTGGGGTGACAGCCAACAACTATGGCTACACCTTC. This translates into CSVGVTANNYGYTF.

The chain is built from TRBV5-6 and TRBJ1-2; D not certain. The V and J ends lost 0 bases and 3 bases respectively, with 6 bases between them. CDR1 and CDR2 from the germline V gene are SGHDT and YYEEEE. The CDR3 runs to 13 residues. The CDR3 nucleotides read TGTGCCAGCAGCTTGGAACTGGACTATGGCTACACCTTC. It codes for CASSLELDYGYTF.